The rows below give T cell receptor beta chains drawn from one sample of a study of identical twins. TCRdb reanalysed the 5' RACE reads using MiXCR and keeps one entry per CDR3 protein. The data show around 480,000 distinct CDR3 sequences, with roughly an eighth seen just once and approximately 0.98% held by the top ten. The same specimen was also included in a second study, on yellow fever vaccine responses in identical twins.

What was sequenced was CD4+ T cells sorted from blood. The receptors were gathered from a woman under 30 in good health. Both conserved end residues are part of each CDR3. D genes are given only for firm matches. Clone sizes are given selectively: once, few, many, or a class where the clone is expanded.

TRBV20-1	.	TRBJ2-3	.	CSAFGDTQYF	TGCAGTGCTTTCGGCGATACGCAGTATTTT
TRBV10-3	TRBD2	TRBJ2-3	many	CAIAGGRGADTQYF	TGTGCCATCGCGGGGGGGCGCGGGGCAGATACGCAGTATTTT
TRBV20-1	TRBD1	TRBJ2-2	few	CSARDNADRVNTGELFF	TGCAGTGCTAGAGATAACGCCGACAGGGTGAACACCGGGGAGCTGTTTTTT
TRBV10-3	TRBD1	TRBJ2-7	.	CAISQTTGAYEQYF	TGTGCCATCAGTCAGACGACAGGGGCCTACGAGCAGTACTTC
TRBV14	TRBD2	TRBJ2-5	.	CASSPPSGRGQETQYF	TGTGCCAGCAGCCCACCTAGCGGGAGAGGCCAAGAGACCCAGTACTTC
TRBV14	.	TRBJ1-6	few	CASSHRGFNSPLHF	TGTGCCAGCAGCCACCGGGGGTTCAATTCACCCCTCCACTTT
TRBV20-1	.	TRBJ1-6	many	CSATQGLDSPLHF	TGCAGTGCAACACAGGGCTTGGACTCACCCCTCCACTTT
TRBV20-1	.	TRBJ2-5	.	CSARDIKQGRETQYF	TGCAGTGCTAGAGACATTAAACAGGGCAGGGAGACCCAGTACTTC
TRBV6-1	TRBD2	TRBJ2-1	.	CASSEGHRTSGSIVRNEQFF	TGTGCCAGCAGTGAAGGTCATAGGACTAGCGGGAGTATAGTCAGGAATGAGCAGTTCTTC
TRBV5-1	.	TRBJ2-7	.	CASTLRPTGVDEQYF	TGCGCCAGCACCCTACGCCCGACGGGAGTCGACGAGCAGTACTTC
TRBV7-2	.	TRBJ2-1	few	CASSHQGGEQFF	TGTGCCAGCAGCCATCAGGGGGGTGAGCAGTTCTTC
TRBV6-6	.	TRBJ2-5	.	CASRGLRETQYF	TGTGCCAGCCGGGGGTTAAGAGAGACCCAGTACTTC
TRBV5-1	.	TRBJ2-3	.	CASSLDTVSTDTQYF	TGCGCCAGCAGCTTGGATACAGTTAGCACAGATACGCAGTATTTT
TRBV9	.	TRBJ2-7	.	CASSVAAGERYEQYF	TGTGCCAGCAGCGTAGCGGCTGGTGAAAGGTACGAGCAGTACTTC
TRBV3-1	.	TRBJ1-5	many	CASSQGDQPQHF	TGTGCCAGCAGCCAAGGCGATCAGCCCCAGCATTTT
TRBV29-1	.	TRBJ2-3	many	CSVVSGTDTQYF	TGCAGCGTTGTCAGTGGCACAGATACGCAGTATTTT
TRBV5-1	TRBD2	TRBJ2-1	.	CASSFSPSGSGEQFF	TGCGCCAGCAGCTTCTCCCCTAGCGGGAGTGGTGAGCAGTTCTTC
TRBV9	TRBD2	TRBJ2-2	.	CASERGGELFF	TGTGCCAGTGAGCGGGGCGGGGAGCTGTTTTTT
TRBV2	.	TRBJ2-2	.	CAGQGLNTGELFF	TGTGCCGGGCAGGGGCTGAACACCGGGGAGCTGTTTTTT
TRBV7-2	.	TRBJ2-1	few	CASSSRPQGNEQFF	TGTGCCAGCAGCTCGCGACCACAAGGCAATGAGCAGTTCTTC
TRBV2	TRBD1	TRBJ1-4	many	CASRQDRGNEKLFF	TGTGCCAGCAGACAGGACAGGGGAAACGAAAAACTGTTTTTT
TRBV6-4	TRBD2	TRBJ2-1	.	CASSSLGGTSYNEQFF	TGTGCCAGCAGCTCATTGGGGGGGACCTCCTACAATGAGCAGTTCTTC
TRBV28	.	TRBJ1-4	few	CASTRGGVEKLFF	TGTGCCAGCACCCGCGGTGGGGTGGAAAAACTGTTTTTT
TRBV10-3	.	TRBJ2-7	few	CATKYDAYEQYF	TGTGCCACCAAATACGACGCGTACGAGCAGTACTTC
TRBV24-1	.	TRBJ2-1	.	CATISSYNEQFF	TGTGCCACCATCAGCTCCTACAATGAGCAGTTCTTC
TRBV20-1	TRBD2	TRBJ2-3	.	CSARDSPGGTPRTDTQYF	TGCAGTGCTAGAGATTCACCGGGGGGAACGCCTCGCACAGATACGCAGTATTTT
TRBV28	TRBD1	TRBJ2-3	once	CASRATGSTDTQYF	TGTGCCAGCAGAGCGACAGGGTCGACAGATACGCAGTATTTT
TRBV11-2	.	TRBJ2-3	.	CASSLDLARSTQYF	TGTGCCAGCAGCTTAGACCTAGCAAGGAGTACGCAGTATTTT
TRBV3-1	TRBD2	TRBJ2-1	few	CASSQGLAGGLNEQFF	TGTGCCAGCAGCCAAGGCTTAGCGGGGGGGCTCAATGAGCAGTTCTTC
TRBV21-1	.	TRBJ2-7	.	CASRHQTGSYEQYF	TGTGCCAGCAGACATCAGACGGGTTCCTACGAGCAGTACTTC
TRBV29-1	.	TRBJ2-3	.	CSVGGEADTQYF	TGCAGCGTAGGGGGGGAAGCAGATACGCAGTATTTT
TRBV25-1	.	TRBJ1-1	many	CASSEYFSGTEAFF	TGTGCCAGCAGTGAATATTTCTCAGGCACTGAAGCTTTCTTT
TRBV5-1	.	TRBJ2-2	few	CASSKTSTGELFF	TGCGCCAGCAGCAAGACGAGCACCGGGGAGCTGTTTTTT
TRBV5-4	TRBD2	TRBJ2-5	few	CASSRPGTRGAETQYF	TGTGCCAGCAGCCGACCCGGGACTAGGGGCGCGGAGACCCAGTACTTC
TRBV4-2	.	TRBJ1-5	many	CASSQTGNSNQPQHF	TGTGCCAGCAGCCAAACCGGAAATAGCAATCAGCCCCAGCATTTT
TRBV7-3	.	TRBJ2-3	few	CASSSTSGYTQYF	TGTGCCAGCAGCTCGACCTCCGGGTATACGCAGTATTTT
TRBV5-8	.	TRBJ1-4	.	CASRQTGTPEKLFF	TGTGCCAGCAGACAAACCGGGACTCCGGAAAAACTGTTTTTT
TRBV6-1	.	TRBJ1-5	few	CASSQLSGSNQPQHF	TGTGCCAGCAGCCAACTCAGTGGAAGCAATCAGCCCCAGCATTTT
TRBV12-3/TRBV12-4	.	TRBJ2-1	.	CASSIRYNEQFF	TGTGCCAGCAGTATCCGCTACAATGAGCAGTTCTTC
TRBV12-3/TRBV12-4	.	TRBJ2-2	many	CASTMLEIGELFF	TGTGCCAGCACTATGCTGGAAATCGGGGAGCTGTTTTTT
TRBV29-1	TRBD1	TRBJ1-1	few	CSVTTGGPRAEAFF	TGCAGCGTGACCACAGGGGGACCCCGGGCTGAAGCTTTCTTT
TRBV19	TRBD2	TRBJ2-7	few	CASSIWRTSGAYEQYF	TGTGCCAGTAGTATTTGGCGGACTAGCGGGGCCTACGAGCAGTACTTC
TRBV7-2	TRBD2	TRBJ2-1	.	CASSLVRGRADEQFF	TGTGCCAGCAGCTTAGTGCGTGGGAGGGCAGATGAGCAGTTCTTC
TRBV5-1	TRBD2	TRBJ2-1	few	CASSLGTSGGLNEQFF	TGCGCCAGCAGCTTGGGGACTAGCGGGGGGCTCAATGAGCAGTTCTTC
TRBV3-1	.	TRBJ2-1	few	CASSHNPAYNEQFF	TGTGCCAGCAGCCACAACCCTGCATACAATGAGCAGTTCTTC
TRBV10-3	TRBD2	TRBJ2-1	many	CAISAGLAGGAVYNEQFF	TGTGCCATCAGTGCCGGACTAGCGGGGGGTGCAGTTTACAATGAGCAGTTCTTC
TRBV28	.	TRBJ2-2	.	CASSFERWKHTGELFF	TGTGCCAGCAGTTTCGAACGGTGGAAACACACCGGGGAGCTGTTTTTT